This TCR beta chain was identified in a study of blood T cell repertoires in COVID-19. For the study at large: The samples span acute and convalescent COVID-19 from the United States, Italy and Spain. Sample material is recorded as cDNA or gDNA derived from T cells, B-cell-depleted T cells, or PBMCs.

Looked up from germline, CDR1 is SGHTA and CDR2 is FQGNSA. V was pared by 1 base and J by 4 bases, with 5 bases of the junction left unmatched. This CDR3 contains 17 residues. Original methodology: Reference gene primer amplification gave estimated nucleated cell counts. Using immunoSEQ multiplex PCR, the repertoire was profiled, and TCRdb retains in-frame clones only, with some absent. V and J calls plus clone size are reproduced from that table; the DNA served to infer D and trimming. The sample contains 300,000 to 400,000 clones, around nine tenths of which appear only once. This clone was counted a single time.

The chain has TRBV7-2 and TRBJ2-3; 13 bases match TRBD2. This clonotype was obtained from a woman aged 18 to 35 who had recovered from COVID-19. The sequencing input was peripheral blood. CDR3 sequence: CASSLGGLAGTADTQYF. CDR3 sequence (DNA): TGTGCCAGCAGCTTAGGGGGACTAGCGGGAACGGCAGATACGCAGTATTTT.